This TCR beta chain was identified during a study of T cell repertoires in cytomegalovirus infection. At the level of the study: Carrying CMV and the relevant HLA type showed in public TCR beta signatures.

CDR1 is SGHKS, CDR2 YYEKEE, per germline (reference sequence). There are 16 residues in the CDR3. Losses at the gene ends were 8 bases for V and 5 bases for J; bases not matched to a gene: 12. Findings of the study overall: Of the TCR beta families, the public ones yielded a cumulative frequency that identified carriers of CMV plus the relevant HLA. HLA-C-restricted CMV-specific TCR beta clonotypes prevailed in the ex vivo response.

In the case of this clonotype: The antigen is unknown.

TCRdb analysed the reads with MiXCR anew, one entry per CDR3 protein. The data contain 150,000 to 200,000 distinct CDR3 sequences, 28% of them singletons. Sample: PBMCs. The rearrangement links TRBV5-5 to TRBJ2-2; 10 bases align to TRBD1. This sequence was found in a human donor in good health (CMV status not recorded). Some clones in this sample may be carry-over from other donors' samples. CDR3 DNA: TGTGCCAGTACCAGCCTTGGGACAGGGGCGACCGGGGAGCTGTTTTTT. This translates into CASTSLGTGATGELFF.